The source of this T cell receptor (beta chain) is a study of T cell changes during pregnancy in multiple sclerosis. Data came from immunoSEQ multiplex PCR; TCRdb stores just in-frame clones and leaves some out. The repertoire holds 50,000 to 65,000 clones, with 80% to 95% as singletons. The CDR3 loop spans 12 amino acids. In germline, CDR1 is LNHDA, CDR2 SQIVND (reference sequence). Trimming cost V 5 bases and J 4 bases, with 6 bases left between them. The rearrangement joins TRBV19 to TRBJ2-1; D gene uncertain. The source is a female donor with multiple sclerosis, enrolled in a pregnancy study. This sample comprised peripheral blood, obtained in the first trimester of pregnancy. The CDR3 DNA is TGTGCCAGTAGTCAGGTTTACAATGAGCAGTTCTTC. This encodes CASSQVYNEQFF.